This TCR beta chain was sequenced for a study of cytomegalovirus exposure and HLA in healthy donors. Notes on the study in general: Under in vitro conditions, three CMV-associated chains were confirmed as specific for CMV antigens. Sequencing likely generated an artifact that appeared as a cluster of highly shared sequence variants. For TCR beta chains, V- and J-gene trimming was later linked to a missense DCLRE1C variant.

CDR3 length equals 12 residues. Germline V CDR1 and CDR2: MDHEN, SYDVKM. Trimming shortened V by 5 bases and J by 6 bases, and 11 bases separated the two germline ends. This PCR relied on a set of 60 Vbeta primers and 13 Jbeta primers. Method: immunoSEQ multiplex PCR; TCRdb's copy keeps in-frame clones and lacks some. The data contain fewer than 150,000 clones, approximately 89% of them seen just once; the ten biggest clones take up approximately 6.4%. Worth noting for this clone: Its antigen is currently unknown.

The chain carries TRBV28 and TRBJ2-7; no firm D call. This receptor was identified in a woman aged 25 to 39 in good health and CMV-seropositive. The sample taken for sequencing was PBMCs. Here the CDR3 reads CASSPNSLEQYF. The CDR3 nucleotides are TGTGCCAGCAGTCCCAACTCCCTCGAGCAGTACTTC.